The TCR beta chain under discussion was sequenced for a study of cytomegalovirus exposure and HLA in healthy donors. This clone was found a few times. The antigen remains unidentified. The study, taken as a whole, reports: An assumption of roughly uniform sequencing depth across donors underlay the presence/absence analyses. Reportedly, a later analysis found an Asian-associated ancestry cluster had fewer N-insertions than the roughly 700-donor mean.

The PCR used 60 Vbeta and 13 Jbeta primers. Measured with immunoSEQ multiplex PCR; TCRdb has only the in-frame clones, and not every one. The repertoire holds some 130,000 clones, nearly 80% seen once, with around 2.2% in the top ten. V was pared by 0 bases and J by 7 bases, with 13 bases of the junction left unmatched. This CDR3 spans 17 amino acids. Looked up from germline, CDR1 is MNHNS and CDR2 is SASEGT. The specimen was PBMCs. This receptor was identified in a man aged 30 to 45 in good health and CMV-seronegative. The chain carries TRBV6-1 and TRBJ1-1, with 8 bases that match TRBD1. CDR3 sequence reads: CASSEALATGAGSEAFF. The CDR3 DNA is TGTGCCAGCAGTGAAGCGCTCGCGACAGGGGCGGGGAGTGAAGCTTTCTTT.